This entry describes one TCR beta chain. CDR3 length: 14 amino acids. Trimming took 6 bases from V and 0 from J, leaving 9 bases between them. Germline lookup yields CDR1 MNHEY and CDR2 SVGEGT. Patients in Seattle were enrolled during active infection, then followed longitudinally. The data were taken from a study of blood T cell repertoires in COVID-19. The protocol was immunoSEQ multiplex PCR, while the TCRdb copy is restricted to in-frame clones and leaves out a portion. The sample lists 81,000 or so clones; roughly 85% were seen once. This chain uses TRBV6-2 or TRBV6-3 with TRBJ1-3, with D maybe TRBD1 (5 bases). This sequence originates from a man aged 50-59 years with COVID-19, enrolled during active disease. The sample consisted of peripheral blood. The CDR3 DNA follows: TGTGCCAGCAGCCCGGGGGGCTCTGGAAACACCATATATTTT. Translation gives CASSPGGSGNTIYF.